This T cell receptor (beta chain) comes out of a study of blood T cell repertoires in COVID-19. V lost 1 base, J lost 5 bases, and 11 bases stayed unmatched. This CDR3 comprises 17 residues. Looked up from germline, CDR1 is SGHDT and CDR2 is YYEEEE. Source study methods: Amplification with reference gene primers provided the estimates of nucleated cell counts. This table comes from immunoSEQ multiplex PCR, and its TCRdb copy is limited to in-frame clones, with some not included. V, J and clone size derive from that table, while D and trimming were established from the DNA sequence. The sample lists 150,000 or so clones, about 85% occurring once.

The sequenced sample was peripheral blood. This clonotype originated in a man aged 55 to 69 with COVID-19, enrolled during active disease. V gene TRBV5-6 combines with J gene TRBJ2-5; 10 nucleotides match TRBD2. The CDR3 coding sequence is TGTGCCAGCAGCTTGCTTCGGGCTAGCGGGGGCCGGGAGACCCAGTACTTC. Protein product: CASSLLRASGGRETQYF.